A selection of T cell receptor beta chains follows, all from one sample in a study of shared clonotypes between healthy human individuals. Method: immunoSEQ multiplex PCR; TCRdb's copy keeps in-frame clones and lacks some. In the table there are 2,500,000 or so clones, roughly nine tenths of which are singletons. Sequencing was done on a sample of naive CD4+ T cells sorted from blood. These receptors all stem from a man aged 18 to 30 in good health. CDR3s include the opening cysteine and the closing phenylalanine or tryptophan. A D gene is named only where the DNA matches it firmly. Size tells how often a clone was seen (once, few, many) or the class of an expanded clone, and some rows leave it out.

V gene: TRBV9; J gene: TRBJ2-3; clone size: NA; D gene: NA; CDR3 DNA: TGTGCCAGCAGCGTAGAAGGCAGGACAGATACGCAGTATTTT; CDR3 protein: CASSVEGRTDTQYF
V gene: TRBV5-4; J gene: TRBJ1-2; clone size: NA; D gene: TRBD1; CDR3 DNA: TGTGCCAGCAGCGGGACAGGGGGCTTCTATGGCTACACCTTC; CDR3 protein: CASSGTGGFYGYTF
V gene: TRBV10-3; J gene: TRBJ2-4; clone size: NA; D gene: NA; CDR3 DNA: TGTGCCATCAGTGAGTCGGGGGGCTCGGCCAAAAACATTCAGTACTTC; CDR3 protein: CAISESGGSAKNIQYF
V gene: TRBV7-2; J gene: TRBJ1-5; clone size: NA; D gene: NA; CDR3 DNA: TGTGCCAGCAGCTTCTCGGAGAGCAATCAGCCCCAGCATTTT; CDR3 protein: CASSFSESNQPQHF
V gene: TRBV5-4; J gene: TRBJ2-2; clone size: NA; D gene: TRBD2; CDR3 DNA: TGTGCCAGCGAGCTGGGGGGGACGAACACCGGGGAGCTGTTTTTT; CDR3 protein: CASELGGTNTGELFF
V gene: TRBV11-2; J gene: TRBJ2-7; clone size: NA; D gene: TRBD1; CDR3 DNA: TGTGCCAGCAGCTTCGGGACAGGGGGCTTTGAGGAGCAGTACTTC; CDR3 protein: CASSFGTGGFEEQYF
V gene: TRBV7-9; J gene: TRBJ2-5; clone size: NA; D gene: NA; CDR3 DNA: TGTGCCAGCAGCCATTCGGTGGGAGAGACCCAGTACTTC; CDR3 protein: CASSHSVGETQYF
V gene: TRBV6-6; J gene: TRBJ2-5; clone size: NA; D gene: NA; CDR3 DNA: TGTGCCAGCAGTTACGCTAGCGAAGAGACCCAGTACTTC; CDR3 protein: CASSYASEETQYF
V gene: TRBV6-5; J gene: TRBJ1-2; clone size: NA; D gene: TRBD1; CDR3 DNA: TGTGCCAGCAGTTCCCCCTCGGGACAGGGATACTATGGCTACACCTTC; CDR3 protein: CASSSPSGQGYYGYTF
V gene: TRBV2; J gene: TRBJ2-2; clone size: NA; D gene: NA; CDR3 DNA: TGTGCCAGCGGTCCTAGGGGTATGAACACCGGGGAGCTGTTTTTT; CDR3 protein: CASGPRGMNTGELFF
V gene: TRBV6-1; J gene: TRBJ2-2; clone size: NA; D gene: TRBD1; CDR3 DNA: TGTGCCAGCATCCGAAGACAGGGGGCTGGCGGGGAGCTGTTTTTT; CDR3 protein: CASIRRQGAGGELFF
V gene: TRBV6-5; J gene: TRBJ1-3; clone size: NA; D gene: NA; CDR3 DNA: TGTGCCAGCAGCCGGGCCTTCTCTGGAAACACCATATATTTT; CDR3 protein: CASSRAFSGNTIYF
V gene: TRBV7-8; J gene: TRBJ2-7; clone size: NA; D gene: NA; CDR3 DNA: TGTGCCAGCAGCTTAGGATGGGATTCCCCCTACGAGCAGTACTTC; CDR3 protein: CASSLGWDSPYEQYF
V gene: TRBV2; J gene: TRBJ2-1; clone size: NA; D gene: NA; CDR3 DNA: TGTGCCAGCAGTGTATCCCCCACCTACAATGAGCAGTTCTTC; CDR3 protein: CASSVSPTYNEQFF
V gene: TRBV6-1; J gene: TRBJ2-5; clone size: NA; D gene: TRBD2; CDR3 DNA: TGTGCCAGCGGGGGGGAGCCTCTCCAAGAGACCCAGTACTTC; CDR3 protein: CASGGEPLQETQYF
V gene: TRBV7-2; J gene: TRBJ2-5; clone size: NA; D gene: NA; CDR3 DNA: TGTGCCAGCAGCTTAGATCGAACAGAAGAGACCCAGTACTTC; CDR3 protein: CASSLDRTEETQYF
V gene: TRBV5-1; J gene: TRBJ1-1; clone size: NA; D gene: NA; CDR3 DNA: TGCGCCAGCAGCTTAGGGGACGCTGAAGCTTTCTTT; CDR3 protein: CASSLGDAEAFF
V gene: TRBV7-6; J gene: TRBJ2-7; clone size: NA; D gene: TRBD2; CDR3 DNA: TGTGCCAGCAGCTTAGCCAGGACTAGCGGGGGGTCGAACTCCTACGAGCAGTACTTC; CDR3 protein: CASSLARTSGGSNSYEQYF
V gene: TRBV2; J gene: TRBJ2-1; clone size: NA; D gene: TRBD2; CDR3 DNA: TGTGCCAGCAGCTCCGGACTAGCGGGGGCTAATGAGCAGTTCTTC; CDR3 protein: CASSSGLAGANEQFF
V gene: TRBV6-5; J gene: TRBJ2-7; clone size: NA; D gene: NA; CDR3 DNA: TGTGCCAGCAGTTACTCCCTAGCCTACGAGCAGTACTTC; CDR3 protein: CASSYSLAYEQYF
V gene: TRBV5-6; J gene: TRBJ2-3; clone size: NA; D gene: NA; CDR3 DNA: TGTGCCAGCAGCTTGGGGGTGGCGGGGCGCGGCGCAGATACGCAGTATTTT; CDR3 protein: CASSLGVAGRGADTQYF
V gene: TRBV19; J gene: TRBJ2-3; clone size: NA; D gene: NA; CDR3 DNA: TGTGCCAGTAGTATAGATCCCACAGGGACGGGTATTAGGGATACGCAGTATTTT; CDR3 protein: CASSIDPTGTGIRDTQYF
V gene: TRBV4-1; J gene: TRBJ2-3; clone size: NA; D gene: TRBD1; CDR3 DNA: TGCGCCAGCAGCCACCCCGGGACAGCCACAGATACGCAGTATTTT; CDR3 protein: CASSHPGTATDTQYF
V gene: TRBV27; J gene: TRBJ2-7; clone size: NA; D gene: TRBD2; CDR3 DNA: TGTGCCAGCAGTTCCCTAGCGGGGGGTTACTACGAGCAGTACTTC; CDR3 protein: CASSSLAGGYYEQYF
V gene: TRBV5-7; J gene: TRBJ1-5; clone size: NA; D gene: TRBD1; CDR3 DNA: TGTGCCAGCAGCTTGGGGGGGGACAGGGGAATTAGCAATCAGCCCCAGCATTTT; CDR3 protein: CASSLGGDRGISNQPQHF
V gene: TRBV19; J gene: TRBJ2-5; clone size: NA; D gene: NA; CDR3 DNA: TGTGCCAGTAGTTTCTCAGGGTCCCAAGAGACCCAGTACTTC; CDR3 protein: CASSFSGSQETQYF
V gene: TRBV4-1; J gene: TRBJ1-1; clone size: NA; D gene: TRBD1; CDR3 DNA: TGCGCCAGCAGCCAAGTGGGGACAGGGGGGCCGAGCACTGAAGCTTTCTTT; CDR3 protein: CASSQVGTGGPSTEAFF
V gene: TRBV7-9; J gene: TRBJ1-2; clone size: NA; D gene: TRBD1; CDR3 DNA: TGTGCCAGCAGCTTGCAGGGGGCGACTAACTATGGCTACACCTTC; CDR3 protein: CASSLQGATNYGYTF
V gene: TRBV5-4; J gene: TRBJ1-4; clone size: NA; D gene: TRBD1; CDR3 DNA: TGTGCCACATGTCCAGGGGGGGAGGAAAAACTGTTTTTT; CDR3 protein: CATCPGGEEKLFF
V gene: TRBV5-1; J gene: TRBJ1-2; clone size: NA; D gene: NA; CDR3 DNA: TGCGCCAGCAGCTCGTCGGCTAGGGGTAACTATGGCTACACCTTC; CDR3 protein: CASSSSARGNYGYTF
V gene: TRBV10-1; J gene: TRBJ2-7; clone size: NA; D gene: TRBD1; CDR3 DNA: TGCGCCAGGGACAGGGGGCGGAACGAGCAGTACTTC; CDR3 protein: CARDRGRNEQYF
V gene: TRBV6-5; J gene: TRBJ2-5; clone size: NA; D gene: TRBD2; CDR3 DNA: TGTGCCAGCAGTTACGGGGTAGCGGGGGTCACCGAGACCCAGTACTTC; CDR3 protein: CASSYGVAGVTETQYF
V gene: TRBV5-4; J gene: TRBJ1-2; clone size: few; D gene: NA; CDR3 DNA: TGTGCCAGCAGCTTCGGCGGGGAGAGCTATGGCTACACCTTC; CDR3 protein: CASSFGGESYGYTF
V gene: TRBV5-6; J gene: TRBJ2-7; clone size: NA; D gene: NA; CDR3 DNA: TGTGCCAGCAGCCCAACCGAAAGGGCCGAGCAGTACTTC; CDR3 protein: CASSPTERAEQYF
V gene: TRBV27; J gene: TRBJ2-7; clone size: NA; D gene: NA; CDR3 DNA: TGTGCCAGCAGTGTAGGTTTCGGCGAGCAGTACTTC; CDR3 protein: CASSVGFGEQYF
V gene: TRBV6-6; J gene: TRBJ2-7; clone size: NA; D gene: NA; CDR3 DNA: TGTGCCAGCAGTTACATACGGGGGTCCTACGAGCAGTACTTC; CDR3 protein: CASSYIRGSYEQYF
V gene: TRBV7-9; J gene: TRBJ2-3; clone size: NA; D gene: TRBD2; CDR3 DNA: TGTGCCAGCAGCTTAGGACTTGGGACTAGCATCAGTAAGGCGCAGTATTTT; CDR3 protein: CASSLGLGTSISKAQYF
V gene: TRBV30; J gene: TRBJ1-2; clone size: NA; D gene: NA; CDR3 DNA: TGTGCCTGGAGTGTAGGGGTGATGAAGTCTTTCTTCTATGGCTACACCTTC; CDR3 protein: CAWSVGVMKSFFYGYTF
V gene: TRBV15; J gene: TRBJ2-3; clone size: NA; D gene: NA; CDR3 DNA: TGTGCCACCAGCACCAGCGGAGCCCGCACAGATACGCAGTATTTT; CDR3 protein: CATSTSGARTDTQYF
V gene: TRBV5-1; J gene: TRBJ1-3; clone size: NA; D gene: NA; CDR3 DNA: TGCGCCAGCAGCTTGGGCCTGCCGGTACGGTCTGGAAACACCATATATTTT; CDR3 protein: CASSLGLPVRSGNTIYF
V gene: TRBV2; J gene: TRBJ2-7; clone size: NA; D gene: TRBD2; CDR3 DNA: TGTGCCAACCAAAGGGGACTAGCGGGAGCCTACGAGCAGTACTTC; CDR3 protein: CANQRGLAGAYEQYF
V gene: TRBV7-9; J gene: TRBJ2-5; clone size: NA; D gene: TRBD1; CDR3 DNA: TGTGCCATCCCGACAGGGGATAAGGAGACCCAGTACTTC; CDR3 protein: CAIPTGDKETQYF
V gene: TRBV15; J gene: TRBJ2-7; clone size: NA; D gene: TRBD2; CDR3 DNA: TGTGCCACCAGCCTCGGACTAGCGGACCCCTACGAGCAGTACTTC; CDR3 protein: CATSLGLADPYEQYF
V gene: TRBV5-4; J gene: TRBJ1-6; clone size: NA; D gene: NA; CDR3 DNA: TGTGCCAGCAGCTTGGATCACTTAAATTCACCCCTCCACTTT; CDR3 protein: CASSLDHLNSPLHF
V gene: TRBV2; J gene: TRBJ1-2; clone size: NA; D gene: NA; CDR3 DNA: TGTGCCAGCAGTGTCGATCCGCCCGGCTACACCTTC; CDR3 protein: CASSVDPPGYTF
V gene: TRBV5-4; J gene: TRBJ2-1; clone size: NA; D gene: TRBD1; CDR3 DNA: TGTGCCAGCAGCTTGGAAGGGACAGGGTACAATGAGCAGTTCTTC; CDR3 protein: CASSLEGTGYNEQFF
V gene: TRBV23-1; J gene: TRBJ2-5; clone size: NA; D gene: TRBD2; CDR3 DNA: TGCGCCAGCATTCCACTAGCGGGAGCCCAAGAGACCCAGTACTTC; CDR3 protein: CASIPLAGAQETQYF
V gene: TRBV5-1; J gene: TRBJ2-1; clone size: NA; D gene: TRBD2; CDR3 DNA: TGCGCCAGCAGCGTTACTAGCGGCGCTCCCAATGAGCAGTTCTTC; CDR3 protein: CASSVTSGAPNEQFF
V gene: TRBV9; J gene: TRBJ1-1; clone size: NA; D gene: NA; CDR3 DNA: TGTGCCAGCAGCGCCCACAGGAACACTGAAGCTTTCTTT; CDR3 protein: CASSAHRNTEAFF
V gene: TRBV6-1; J gene: TRBJ1-6; clone size: NA; D gene: NA; CDR3 DNA: TGTGCCAGCAGTGAAGGGGGGCATTCACCCCTCCACTTT; CDR3 protein: CASSEGGHSPLHF
V gene: TRBV5-1; J gene: TRBJ2-7; clone size: NA; D gene: TRBD1; CDR3 DNA: TGCGCCAGCAGCACGGACAGGGGGTCCCCCTACGAGCAGTACTTC; CDR3 protein: CASSTDRGSPYEQYF
V gene: TRBV7-2; J gene: TRBJ2-7; clone size: NA; D gene: NA; CDR3 DNA: TGTGCCAGCAGCTCCACCCAGGTTAGCTCCTACGAGCAGTACTTC; CDR3 protein: CASSSTQVSSYEQYF